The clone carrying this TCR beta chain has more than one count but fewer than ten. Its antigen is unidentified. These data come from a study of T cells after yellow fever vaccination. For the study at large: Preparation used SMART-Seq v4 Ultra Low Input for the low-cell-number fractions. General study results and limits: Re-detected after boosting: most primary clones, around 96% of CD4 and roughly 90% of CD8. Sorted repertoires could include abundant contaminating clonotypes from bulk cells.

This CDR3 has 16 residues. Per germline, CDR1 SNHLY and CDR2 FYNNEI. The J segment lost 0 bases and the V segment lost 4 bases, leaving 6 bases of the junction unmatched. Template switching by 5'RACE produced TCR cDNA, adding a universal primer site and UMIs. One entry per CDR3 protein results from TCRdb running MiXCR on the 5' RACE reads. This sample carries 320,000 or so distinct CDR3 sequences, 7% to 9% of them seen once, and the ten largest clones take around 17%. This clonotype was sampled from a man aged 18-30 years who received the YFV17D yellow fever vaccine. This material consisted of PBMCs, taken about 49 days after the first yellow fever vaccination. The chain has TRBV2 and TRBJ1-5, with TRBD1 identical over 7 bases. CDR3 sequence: CASSGGGAYSNQPQHF. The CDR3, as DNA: TGTGCCAGCAGTGGAGGGGGCGCCTATAGCAATCAGCCCCAGCATTTT.